The 8 T cell receptor beta chains reported below all come from one sample, sequenced in a study of T cells in Graves' hyperthyroidism and ophthalmopathy. What was amplified from RNA transcripts were TCR beta CDR3 regions. The HTBI primer set served for first-round RT-PCR of the TCR CDR3. In TCRdb, the multiplex PCR reads were re-called with MiXCR into one record per CDR3 protein. The sample holds some 250,000 distinct CDR3 sequences; around 15% are singletons and the top ten take 30%. Specimen: blood. The origin of the receptors is a woman aged 45-59 years with Graves' hyperthyroidism that later progressed to Graves' ophthalmopathy.

CDR3: CASSLAGTTGELFF. The CDR3 nucleotides read TGTGCCAGCAGCTTAGCAGGGACTACCGGGGAGCTGTTTTTT. The chain is built from TRBV3-1 and TRBJ2-2; the D gene is possibly TRBD2 (6 bases). V lost 5 bases, J lost 5 bases, and 12 bases lay in between. CDR1 and CDR2 (germline): LGHDT, YNNKEL (reference sequence). CDR3 length: 14 residues.

This clonotype was found many times. The rearrangement joins TRBV5-1 to TRBJ2-5; D gene uncertain. The CDR3 totals 12 residues. Trimming left V 0 bases short and J 7 bases short, with 7 bases between. Germline V gene data show CDR1 as SGHRS and CDR2 as YFSETQ. In DNA form, the CDR3 reads TGCGCCAGCAGCTTGGACACGCGGACCCAGTACTTC. Its protein is CASSLDTRTQYF.

This clonotype was detected many times. The chain combines TRBV20-1 with TRBJ2-7; D is perhaps TRBD2 (6 bases). V lost 5 bases to trimming and J lost 6 bases, with 20 bases between them. The CDR3 sequence is 14 residues long. Germline V gene data show CDR1 as DFQATT and CDR2 as SNEGSKA (reference sequence). The CDR3 DNA reads TGCAGTGCTCCTCTAGTCCAGGGAGCGGGCGAGCAGTACTTC. Encoded protein: CSAPLVQGAGEQYF.

This clonotype was observed many times. The chain couples TRBV18 to TRBJ2-1; 9 nucleotides align to TRBD2. J lost 7 bases, V lost 0 bases, and 7 bases had no gene match. In germline, CDR1 is KGHSH, CDR2 LQKENI. The CDR3 is 16 amino acids. The CDR3 DNA sequence: TGTGCCAGCTCACCACCCAGGACTAGCGATAGGAATGAGCAGTTCTTC. Its protein is CASSPPRTSDRNEQFF.

This clonotype was seen only a few times. The genes are TRBV5-6 and TRBJ2-7; the match to TRBD1 covers 8 bases. Trimming took 0 bases from V and 3 from J; bases not matched to a gene: 2. Germline lookup yields CDR1 SGHDT and CDR2 YYEEEE. This CDR3 has 14 amino acids. The CDR3 sequence: CASSLVGQDYEQYF. CDR3 nucleotide sequence: TGTGCCAGCAGCTTGGTGGGACAGGACTACGAGCAGTACTTC.

This clonotype was counted at least ten times. The chain recombines TRBV20-1 with TRBJ1-1, with 7 nucleotides matching TRBD1. CDR1 and CDR2 from the germline V gene are DFQATT and SNEGSKA (reference sequence). With 3 bases clipped from V and 0 bases from J, the junction kept 7 bases outside the gene matches. The CDR3 consists of 15 residues. As DNA, the CDR3 is TGCAGTGCTAGCCGACCGGGACAGATGAACACTGAAGCTTTCTTT. It codes for CSASRPGQMNTEAFF.

This clonotype was observed many times. The rearrangement uses TRBV6-1 and TRBJ2-7; no clear D gene. The CDR3 runs to 16 residues. The ends were cut back, 1 base at V and 0 bases at J, with 13 bases in the middle. Germline V CDR1 and CDR2: MNHNS, SASEGT. CDR3 region: CASSEEGTSGSYEQYF. The CDR3 DNA sequence: TGTGCCAGCAGTGAAGAGGGAACATCGGGCTCCTACGAGCAGTACTTC.

The table lists this clonotype with many counts. The chain carries TRBV28 and TRBJ1-6, with D perhaps TRBD1 (5 bases). Germline V gives CDR1 MDHEN, CDR2 SYDVKM. CDR3 length equals 14 residues. Trimming removed 6 bases at V and 5 bases at J, with 11 bases between. The CDR3 region has the DNA TGTGCCAGCAGGTCCATGGGACATAATTCACCCCTCCACTTT. Its protein is CASRSMGHNSPLHF. The full variable domain, completed using reference TRBV28 and TRBJ1-6, is DVKVTQSSRYLVKRTGEKVFLECVQDMDHENMFWYRQDPGLGLRLIYFSYDVKMKEKGDIPEGYSVSREKKERFSLILESASTNQTSMYLCASRSMGHNSPLHFGNGTRLTVT.